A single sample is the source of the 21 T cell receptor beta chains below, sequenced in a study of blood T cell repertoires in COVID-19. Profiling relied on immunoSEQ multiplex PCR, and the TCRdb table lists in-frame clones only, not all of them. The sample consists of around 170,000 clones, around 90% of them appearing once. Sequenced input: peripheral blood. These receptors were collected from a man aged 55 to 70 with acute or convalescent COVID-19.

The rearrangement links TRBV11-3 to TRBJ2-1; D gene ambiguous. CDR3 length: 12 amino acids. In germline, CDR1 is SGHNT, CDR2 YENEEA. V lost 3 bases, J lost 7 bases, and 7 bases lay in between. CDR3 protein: CASSFAANEQFF. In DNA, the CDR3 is TGTGCCAGCAGCTTCGCGGCGAATGAGCAGTTCTTC.

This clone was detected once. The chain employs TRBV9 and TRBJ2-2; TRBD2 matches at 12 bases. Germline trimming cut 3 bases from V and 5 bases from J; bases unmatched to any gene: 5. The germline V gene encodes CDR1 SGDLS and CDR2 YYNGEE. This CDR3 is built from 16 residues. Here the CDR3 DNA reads TGTGCCAGCAGCGGATCTAGCGGGGGGGAAACCGGGGAGCTGTTTTTT. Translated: CASSGSSGGETGELFF. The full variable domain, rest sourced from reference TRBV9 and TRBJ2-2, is DSGVTQTPKHLITATGQRVTLRCSPRSGDLSVYWYQQSLDQGLQFLIQYYNGEERAKGNILERFSAQQFPDLHSELNLSSLELGDSALYFCASSGSSGGETGELFFGEGSRLTVL.

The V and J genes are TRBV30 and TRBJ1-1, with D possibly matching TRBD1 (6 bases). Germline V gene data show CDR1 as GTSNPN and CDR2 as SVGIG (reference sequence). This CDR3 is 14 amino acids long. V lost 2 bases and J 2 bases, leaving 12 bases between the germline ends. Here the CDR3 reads CAWSQGQLNTEAFF. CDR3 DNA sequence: TGTGCCTGGAGTCAAGGACAGCTCAACACTGAAGCTTTCTTT. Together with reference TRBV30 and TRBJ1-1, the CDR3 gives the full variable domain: SQTIHQWPATLVQPVGSPLSLECTVEGTSNPNLYWYRQAAGRGLQLLFYSVGIGQISSEVPQNLSASRPQDRQFILSSKKLLLSDSGFYLCAWSQGQLNTEAFFGQGTRLTVV.

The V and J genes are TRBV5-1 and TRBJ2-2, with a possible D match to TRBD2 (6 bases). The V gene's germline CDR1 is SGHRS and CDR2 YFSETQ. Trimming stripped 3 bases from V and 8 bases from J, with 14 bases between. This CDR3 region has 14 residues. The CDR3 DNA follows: TGCGCCAGCAGCTCTACGGGAGTACTGGGGGAGCTGTTTTTT. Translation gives CASSSTGVLGELFF. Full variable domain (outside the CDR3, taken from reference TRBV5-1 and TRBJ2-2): KAGVTQTPRYLIKTRGQQVTLSCSPISGHRSVSWYQQTPGQGLQFLFEYFSETQRNKGNFPGRFSGRQFSNSRSEMNVSTLELGDSALYLCASSSTGVLGELFFGEGSRLTVL.

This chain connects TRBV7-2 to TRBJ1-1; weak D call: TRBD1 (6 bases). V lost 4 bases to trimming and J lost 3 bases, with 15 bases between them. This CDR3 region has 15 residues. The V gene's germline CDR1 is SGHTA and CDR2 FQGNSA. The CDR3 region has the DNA TGTGCCAGCAGCTCCATTTCGGGGGGCGACACTGAAGCTTTCTTT. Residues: CASSSISGGDTEAFF.

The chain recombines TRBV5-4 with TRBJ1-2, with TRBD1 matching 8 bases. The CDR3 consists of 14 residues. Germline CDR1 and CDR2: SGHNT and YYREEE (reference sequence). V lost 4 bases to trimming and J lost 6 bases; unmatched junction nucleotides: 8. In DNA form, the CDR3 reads TGTGCCAGCAGCCCTGAGGGACAGGTGCATGGCTACACCTTC. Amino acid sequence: CASSPEGQVHGYTF.

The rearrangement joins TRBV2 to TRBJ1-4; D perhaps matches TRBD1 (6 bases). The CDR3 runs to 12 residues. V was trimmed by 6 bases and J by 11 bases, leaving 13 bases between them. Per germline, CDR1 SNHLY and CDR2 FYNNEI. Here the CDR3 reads CASRGGQGKLFF. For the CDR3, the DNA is TGTGCCAGCAGGGGGGGGCAAGGCAAACTGTTTTTT.

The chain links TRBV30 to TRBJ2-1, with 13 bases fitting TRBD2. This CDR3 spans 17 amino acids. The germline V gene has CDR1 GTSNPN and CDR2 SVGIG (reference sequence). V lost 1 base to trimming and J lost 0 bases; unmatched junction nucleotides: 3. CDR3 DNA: TGTGCCTGGAGTGCGGGACTAGCGGGGAACTCCTACAATGAGCAGTTCTTC. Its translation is CAWSAGLAGNSYNEQFF.

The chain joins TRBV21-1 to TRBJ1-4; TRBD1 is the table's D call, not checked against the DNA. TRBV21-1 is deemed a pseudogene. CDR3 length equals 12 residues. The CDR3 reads CASSRDREKLFF. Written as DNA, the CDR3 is TGTGCCAGCAGCAGGGACAGGGAAAAACTGTTTTTT.

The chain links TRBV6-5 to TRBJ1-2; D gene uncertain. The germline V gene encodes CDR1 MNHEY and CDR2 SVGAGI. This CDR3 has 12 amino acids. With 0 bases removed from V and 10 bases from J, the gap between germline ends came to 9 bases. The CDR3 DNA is TGTGCCAGCAGTTACTCTGCCACCTACTACACCTTC. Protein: CASSYSATYYTF.

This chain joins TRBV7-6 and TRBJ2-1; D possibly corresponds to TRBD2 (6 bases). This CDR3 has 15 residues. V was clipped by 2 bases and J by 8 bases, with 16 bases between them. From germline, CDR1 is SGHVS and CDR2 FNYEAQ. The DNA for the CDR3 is TGTGCCAGCAGCTTAATGGCGGGAATGGGCGATGAGCAGTTCTTC. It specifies CASSLMAGMGDEQFF. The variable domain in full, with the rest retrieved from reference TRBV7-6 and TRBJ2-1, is GAGVSQSPRYKVTKRGQDVALRCDPISGHVSLYWYRQALGQGPEFLTYFNYEAQQDKSGLPNDRFSAERPEGSISTLTIQRTEQRDSAMYRCASSLMAGMGDEQFFGPGTRLTVL.

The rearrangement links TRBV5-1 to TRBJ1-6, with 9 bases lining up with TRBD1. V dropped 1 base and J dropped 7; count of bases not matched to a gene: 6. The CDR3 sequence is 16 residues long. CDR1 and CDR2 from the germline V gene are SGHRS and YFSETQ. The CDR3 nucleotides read TGCGCCAGCAGCTTGATCGGACAGGGGAGCAATTCACCCCTCCACTTT. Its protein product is CASSLIGQGSNSPLHF.

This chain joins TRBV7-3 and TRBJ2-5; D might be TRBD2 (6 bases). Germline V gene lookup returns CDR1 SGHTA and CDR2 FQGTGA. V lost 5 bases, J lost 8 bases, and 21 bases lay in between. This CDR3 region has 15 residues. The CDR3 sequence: CASSPSGSPGVTQYF. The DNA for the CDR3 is TGTGCCAGCAGCCCGTCTGGGTCTCCGGGGGTAACCCAGTACTTC.

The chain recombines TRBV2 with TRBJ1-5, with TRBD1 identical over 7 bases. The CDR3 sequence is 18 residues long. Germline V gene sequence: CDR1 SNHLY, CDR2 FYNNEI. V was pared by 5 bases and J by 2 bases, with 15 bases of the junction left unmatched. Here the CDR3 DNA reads TGTGCCAGCAGTTATAAAAGAGAAGGGGGCATGGGCAATCAGCCCCAGCATTTT. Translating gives CASSYKREGGMGNQPQHF.

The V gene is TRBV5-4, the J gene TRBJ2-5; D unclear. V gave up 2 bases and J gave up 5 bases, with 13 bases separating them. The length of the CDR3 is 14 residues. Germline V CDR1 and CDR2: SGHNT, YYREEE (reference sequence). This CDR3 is CASSFGGPRETQYF. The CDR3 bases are TGTGCCAGCAGCTTCGGCGGCCCTCGGGAGACCCAGTACTTC.

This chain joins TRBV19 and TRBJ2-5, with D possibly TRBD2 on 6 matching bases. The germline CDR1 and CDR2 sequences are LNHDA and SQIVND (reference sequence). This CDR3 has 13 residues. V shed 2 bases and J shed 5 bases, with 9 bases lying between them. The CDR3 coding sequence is TGTGCCAGTAGTATATCGCGGGGTGAGACCCAGTACTTC. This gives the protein CASSISRGETQYF. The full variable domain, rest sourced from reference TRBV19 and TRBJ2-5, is DGGITQSPKYLFRKEGQNVTLSCEQNLNHDAMYWYRQDPGQGLRLIYYSQIVNDFQKGDIAEGYSVSREKKESFPLTVTSAQKNPTAFYLCASSISRGETQYFGPGTRLLVL.

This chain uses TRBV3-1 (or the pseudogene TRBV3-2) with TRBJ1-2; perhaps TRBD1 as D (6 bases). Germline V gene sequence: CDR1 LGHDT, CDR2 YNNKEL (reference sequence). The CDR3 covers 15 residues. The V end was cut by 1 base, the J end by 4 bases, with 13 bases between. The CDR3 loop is CASSQVRTEVYGYTF. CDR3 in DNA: TGTGCCAGCAGCCAAGTACGGACAGAGGTCTATGGCTACACCTTC.

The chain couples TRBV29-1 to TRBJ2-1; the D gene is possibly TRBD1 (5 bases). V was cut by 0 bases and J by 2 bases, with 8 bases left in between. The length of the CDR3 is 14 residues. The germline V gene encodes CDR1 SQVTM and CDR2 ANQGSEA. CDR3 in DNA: TGCAGCGTTGAAGATCAAGGGGCCTACAATGAGCAGTTCTTC. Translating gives CSVEDQGAYNEQFF.

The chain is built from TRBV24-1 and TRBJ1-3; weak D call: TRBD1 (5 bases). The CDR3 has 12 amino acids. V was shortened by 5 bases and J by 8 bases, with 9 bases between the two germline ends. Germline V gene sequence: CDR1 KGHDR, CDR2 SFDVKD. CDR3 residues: CATSGLRDTIYF. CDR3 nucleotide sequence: TGTGCCACCAGTGGACTCAGGGACACCATATATTTT.

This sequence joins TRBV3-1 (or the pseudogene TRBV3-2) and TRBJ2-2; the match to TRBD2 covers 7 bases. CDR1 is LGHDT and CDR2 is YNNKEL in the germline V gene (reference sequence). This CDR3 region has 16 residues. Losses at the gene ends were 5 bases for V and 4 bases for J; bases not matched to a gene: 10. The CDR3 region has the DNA TGTGCCAGCAGCAAACCGGGGAGGGCGTCCACCGGGGAGCTGTTTTTT. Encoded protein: CASSKPGRASTGELFF.

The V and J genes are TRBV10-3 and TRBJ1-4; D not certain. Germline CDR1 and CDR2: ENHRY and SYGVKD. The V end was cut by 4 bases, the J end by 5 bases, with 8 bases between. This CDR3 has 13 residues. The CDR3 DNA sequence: TGTGCCATCAGTGTTAAGGAGAATGAAAAACTGTTTTTT. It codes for CAISVKENEKLFF.